This TCR beta chain was recorded in a study of T cell changes during pregnancy in multiple sclerosis. V was pared by 4 bases and J by 5 bases, with 14 bases between. The CDR3 runs to 15 residues. Germline V gives CDR1 SNHLY, CDR2 FYNNEI. Only in-frame clones appear in the TCRdb table, and some are missing; sequencing was by immunoSEQ multiplex PCR. The table includes approximately 92,000 clones, 80% to 95% detected once. The sequence was obtained from a female donor with multiple sclerosis, enrolled in a pregnancy study. The V and J genes are TRBV2 and TRBJ2-2, with D maybe TRBD2 (6 bases). The sample was peripheral blood, taken in the first trimester of pregnancy. CDR3 DNA: TGTGCCAGCAGTGTGGAGGGGTCGAGGACCGGGGAGCTGTTTTTT. It specifies CASSVEGSRTGELFF.